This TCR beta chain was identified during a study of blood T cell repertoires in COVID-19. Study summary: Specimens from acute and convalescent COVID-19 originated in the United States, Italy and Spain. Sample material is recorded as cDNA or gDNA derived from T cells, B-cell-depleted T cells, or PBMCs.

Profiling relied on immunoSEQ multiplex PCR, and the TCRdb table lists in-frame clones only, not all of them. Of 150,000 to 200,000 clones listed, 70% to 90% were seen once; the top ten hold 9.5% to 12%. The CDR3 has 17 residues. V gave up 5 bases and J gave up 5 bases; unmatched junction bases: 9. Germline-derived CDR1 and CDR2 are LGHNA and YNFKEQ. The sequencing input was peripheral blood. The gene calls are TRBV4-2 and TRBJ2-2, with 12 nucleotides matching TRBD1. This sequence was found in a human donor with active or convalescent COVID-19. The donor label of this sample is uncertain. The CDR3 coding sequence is TGTGCCAGCAGCGTACAATCGGGACAGGGGGCGACCGGGGAGCTGTTTTTT. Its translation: CASSVQSGQGATGELFF.